This T cell receptor (beta chain) originates from a study of cytomegalovirus exposure and HLA in healthy donors (dated by TCRdb to the late 2010s). Background for the entire study: According to an earlier analysis of around 600 of the donors, roughly 180 million T cells yielded roughly 110 million unique TCR beta sequences and 250 to 350 Gb of sequence data. The number of donors typed differed by locus, with about 629-630 for A, B, C, DRB1 and DQB1, 522 for DQA1, approximately 570 for DPA1, and approximately 470 for DPB1. Because of strong linkage in the cohort, roughly five DR-DQ haplotypes were treated as single units for association and clustering. The study profiled the T cell repertoires of 500 to 800 subjects by immunosequencing and related them to cytomegalovirus serostatus. Among 398 genotyped donors of the cohort, an average of about 240,000 unique TCR beta nucleotide sequences was sequenced per donor, of which approximately 19% were non-productive. Donor age, sex, ethnicity and CMV serostatus were compiled alongside the repertoire data. Besides the first cohort of more than 650 subjects, a separate validation cohort made up of over a hundred different subjects was used. All discovery cohort repertoires had been generated on a single sequencing platform. An earlier analysis of 587 of the donors applied high-throughput TCR beta sequencing to assess whether each TCR beta V gene segment acted as functional or pseudogenic. The study combined high-throughput TCR immunosequencing, statistical association of individual TCRs with disease status, and machine learning to predict cytomegalovirus infection status. In the later analysis, no new phenotypic data were used to find candidate immune exposures; instead, reliance was placed on TCR beta sequences and their occurrence across donors. Of the approximately 400 genotyped donors, 80% to 90% were placed in the genetic ancestry cluster associated with self-reported Caucasian donors. In a later genetic analysis, genome-wide SNP genotypes for about 55% of the roughly 670 donors were used, and that subset was treated as a discovery cohort. HLA typing included class I and class II loci at four-digit resolution. A later analysis re-examined previously published TCR beta repertoires from more than 550 donors and added high-resolution HLA genotyping to investigate patterns of TCR occurrence. About 280 gigabases of sequencing data and approximately 92 million unique TCR sequences made up an early release that covered several hundred HLA-typed donors. The study was designed to test whether signatures of past pathogen exposure could be identified by cataloging public T cell receptors. Beyond this particular receptor, the publication reports: HLA typing was unavailable for some donors at each locus, so association tests used only the typed subset. V-gene and J-gene trimming of TCR beta chains was associated with a missense DCLRE1C variant in a later genetic analysis, and the association was replicated in an independent cohort. In a later analysis, HLA-associated TCR beta chains showed more clonal expansion and lower generation probabilities than non-associated chains that were equally common. The sequencing pipeline was judged likely to have produced a cluster of highly shared sequence variants as a technical artifact. A further reported finding was that TCR beta sequences accurately predicted the HLA-A and HLA-B alleles for most subjects in the first cohort. Most CMV-associated TCR beta chains appeared to be HLA-restricted in a later analysis, and the HLA associations seemed to be driven largely by CMV exposure. Only TCR beta chains were sequenced in this cohort, and the absence of alpha or paired-chain data limited detectable features. According to the authors, the approach could potentially be generalized to other disease states and immunological phenotypes. When HLA alleles, especially DR and DQ, strongly co-occurred, attributing TCR associations to individual alleles was difficult. Most TCR sequences were observed very rarely across donors, whereas some public TCRs were present in many individuals. The classifier was reported to diagnose cytomegalovirus status with high specificity and sensitivity in both the original cohort and the validation cohort. A total of 150 to 200 TCR beta chains were listed by the study as associated with cytomegalovirus. In an earlier analysis of some 540 of the donors, most TCR beta V segments appeared in productive rearrangements about 87% or about 30% of the time, broadly matching IMGT annotations. In a later analysis, the rate of TCR association differed among HLA loci, with DRB1 alleles having the most associated TCRs and HLA-C alleles having the fewest. The presence/absence analyses assumed that sequencing depth was roughly uniform across donors, and that assumption may not be true. Because counts were too low, under 20 rarely observed V segments, including chromosome 9 orphons, were left out of the earlier analysis of about 500 of the donors. In a later analysis, over 15,000 TCR beta sequences were associated with specific HLA alleles at a false discovery rate of 0.05. According to a later genetic analysis, donors in an Asian-associated ancestry cluster had fewer N-insertions in productive TCRs than the approximately 630-donor mean. Linkage disequilibrium might explain the correlated functional status among segregating V segments, but an unknown experimental factor could not be ruled out. According to a later analysis, parvovirus B19, influenza, CMV and Epstein-Barr virus appeared linked to several top co-occurrence clusters. CMV serostatus was the only immune exposure information available for the cohort. In vitro tests confirmed that three of the cytomegalovirus-associated TCR beta chains recognize cytomegalovirus antigens.

With respect to this clone: It lacks a known antigen. Base-call qualities are not available, and no considerably larger clone is one nucleotide away.

Library prep was done by the immunoSEQ multiplex PCR assay. For the multiplex PCR, a mixture combining 60 forward primers for TCR Vbeta segments and 13 reverse primers for TCR Jbeta segments was used. The CDR3 region of rearranged TCR beta genes was amplified from genomic DNA with a multiplex PCR assay. The Illumina HiSeq System was used to sequence the amplified TCR beta libraries as 87-base-pair reads. The published analysis was carried out like this. A later analysis tallied tens of millions of unique TCR beta chains across the 700 or so repertoires, and approximately 9.9 million of those chains were shared by two or more donors. A nearest-neighbor algorithm error-corrected the raw reads and collapsed the reads into unique sequences, merging closely related sequences to remove PCR and sequencing errors. To assign V, D and J gene segments, CDR3 sequences were aligned to IMGT reference sequences. For a sequence to be retained, a match of at least six nucleotides to both a V gene segment and a J gene segment was required. A rearrangement was called productive if the CDR3 had no stop codons and remained in frame with V and J, and every other rearrangement was called non-productive. Following IMGT convention, CDR3 was defined as the stretch from the second conserved V-encoded cysteine to the conserved J-encoded phenylalanine. In an earlier analysis of around 540 of the donors, sequences lacking an unambiguous match to a single V gene segment were excluded. An earlier analysis of some 610 of the donors called V segments functional above 56.7% productive rearrangements and segregating when the between-donor standard deviation exceeded 5%. A statistical classification framework was built to diagnose cytomegalovirus status from the catalog of TCR beta chain sequences. In a later analysis, V and J genes were assigned by comparing TCR nucleotide sequences against IMGT/GENE-DB human TR gene sequences. In a later analysis, CDR3 sequences and most-parsimonious VDJ recombination scenarios were assigned using the TCRdist pipeline. In a later analysis, each TCR beta chain was defined by its CDR3 amino acid sequence together with its V-gene family, and reads without a unique V-gene family were excluded. A later analysis removed 500 to 650 highly shared, low-generation-probability nucleotide sequences to deal with suspected cross-contamination and a sequencing artifact. For each public chain, a later analysis derived a clonal expansion index from normalized ranks of inferred template counts within each repertoire. A later analysis computed generation probabilities with a VDJ recombination model fitted to out-of-frame rearrangements, and checked the results against IGoR. A later analysis scored TCR-TCR, TCR-HLA and TCR-CMV co-occurrence with hypergeometric tests, applying a repertoire-size bias correction to TCR pairs. To estimate false discovery rates, a later analysis permuted the HLA or CMV assignments 20 times. In a later analysis, co-occurring TCRs were grouped with DBSCAN, and TCRdist sequence similarity was added when clustering was performed within HLA-allele-positive subsets. For co-occurrence clustering, repertoires with fewer than 30,000 or more than 120,000 public chains were excluded, along with five repertoires with anomalous nucleotide sharing. In TCRdb, the immuneACCESS table is reduced to in-frame sequences with V and J assigned. These tables do not hold every clone; where another copy was compared, an unresolved V gene accounts for under half, and the others remain unexplained. V, J and clone size are those of that table, while D and trimming were read from the DNA. The sample records 70,000 to 90,000 clones, roughly 77% of which are singletons. The top ten constitute 4% to 5% of the sample.

The cohort comprised around 700 healthy bone marrow donors. All cohort members were sampled while nominally healthy, although unrecorded immune exposures were likely present. The donor was CMV seronegative and was included in the group of hundreds of seronegative cohort members. Every donor gave a peripheral blood sample, and the peripheral blood mononuclear cells from that sample were used for TCR beta sequencing. The Qiagen DNeasy Blood Extraction Kit was used to extract genomic DNA from the blood cell samples. The TCR was taken from a man between 60 and 70 years old in good health and CMV-seronegative. Sequencing used PBMCs.

At the DNA level, the sequence is TGTGCCAGTAGGGCAGGGCCGGCCTACTATGGCTACACCTTC. Its translation is CASRAGPAYYGYTF. The V gene is TRBV19 and the J gene is TRBJ1-2, with a weak D call of TRBD1 (5 bases match). Based on the germline V gene (reference sequence), the CDR1 and CDR2 sequences are LNHDA and SQIVND. Cut back by 6 bases and 3 bases, the V and J ends lie 14 bases apart. The CDR3 starts with the cysteine, ends with the phenylalanine, and has 14 residues. Just the 42-base CDR3 DNA is kept, in frame starting at base 1. Reference TRBV19 and TRBJ1-2 genes cover what lies past the CDR3, so the full variable domain is DGGITQSPKYLFRKEGQNVTLSCEQNLNHDAMYWYRQDPGQGLRLIYYSQIVNDFQKGDIAEGYSVSREKKESFPLTVTSAQKNPTAFYLCASRAGPAYYGYTFGSGTRLTVV.